This TCR beta chain emerged from a study of T cells after yellow fever vaccination. The ends were cut back, 1 base at V and 7 bases at J, with 7 bases in the middle. Germline V gene lookup returns CDR1 SGHTA and CDR2 FQGNSA. The CDR3 is made up of 12 amino acids. A few counts support this clonotype. TCRdb redid the calling of the 5' RACE reads with MiXCR, one entry per CDR3 protein. The sample lists more than 450,000 distinct CDR3 sequences, roughly 22% occurring once. V is TRBV7-2 and J is TRBJ1-2; D gene uncertain. This sequence was found in a man younger than 35 who received the YFV17D yellow fever vaccine. The sample here was PBMCs, taken around 3 weeks after the first yellow fever vaccination. The CDR3 nucleotides read TGTGCCAGCAGCTTAGATGGGTCTGGCTACACCTTC. Amino acids: CASSLDGSGYTF. Full variable domain (rest looked up from reference TRBV7-2 and TRBJ1-2): GAGVSQSPSNKVTEKGKDVELRCDPISGHTALYWYRQSLGQGLEFLIYFQGNSAPDKSGLPSDRFSAERTGGSVSTLTIQRTQQEDSAVYLCASSLDGSGYTFGSGTRLTVV.